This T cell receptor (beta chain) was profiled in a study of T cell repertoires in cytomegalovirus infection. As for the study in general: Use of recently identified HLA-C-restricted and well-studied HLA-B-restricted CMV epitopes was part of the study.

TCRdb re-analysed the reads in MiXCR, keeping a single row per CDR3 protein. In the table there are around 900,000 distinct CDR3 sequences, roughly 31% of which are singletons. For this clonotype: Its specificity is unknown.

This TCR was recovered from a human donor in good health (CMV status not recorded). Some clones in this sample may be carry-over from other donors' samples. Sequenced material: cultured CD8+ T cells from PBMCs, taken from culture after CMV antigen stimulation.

Here the CDR3 DNA reads TGTGCCAGCTCAGGGGAGGTATCTCCTAGCAATCAGCCCCAGCATTTT. This translates into CASSGEVSPSNQPQHF. This chain connects TRBV18 to TRBJ1-5, with D hard to call. This CDR3 spans 16 amino acids. The V gene's germline CDR1 is KGHSH and CDR2 LQKENI. Trimming pared 5 bases from V and 0 bases from J, leaving 14 bases between.